Below are 24 T cell receptor delta chains sequenced from a single sample in a study of gamma delta lymphoproliferative disorders and STAT genes (dated by TCRdb to 2016 to 2018). Genomic DNA from peripheral blood mononuclear cells isolated from patients and controls was used for TCR sequencing. The library relied on multiplex PCR. This sample was sequenced with an Illumina MiSeq. In TCRdb, clones were called once more from the public reads by CATT, and rows of identical DNA were later combined. For this sample there are 750 to 950 delta-chain clones; under 2% appear just once. The leading ten clones occupy over 65% of the sample. The sequenced sample was blood. These receptors were obtained from a human donor in good health.

This clone appeared a few times. The protein TCRdb lists belongs to a much larger clone and differs from this DNA's translation at residue 4, which points to a read error; the protein shown is made from the DNA. V usage is TRAV29/DV5 and J usage is TRDJ1, with TRDD3 matching 9 bases. From germline, CDR1 is NSMFDY and CDR2 ISSIKDK. CDR3 length equals 22 residues. The ends lost 3 bases at V and 2 bases at J; junction bases unmatched: 29. The CDR3 reads CAANRENPCRGYVDYCTDKLIF. CDR3 bases: TGTGCAGCAAACCGGGAGAACCCCTGTAGGGGATACGTGGATTATTGTACCGATAAACTCATCTTT.

This clone came up many times. The protein in TCRdb stems from a much larger clone and differs at residue 16 from this DNA's translation, likely a read error; here the protein is translated from the DNA. V and J are TRDV2 and TRDJ3; possible D gene TRDD3, 5 bases. The CDR3 runs to 18 residues. Germline CDR1 and CDR2: GEAIGNYY and EKD. CDR3 DNA: TGTGCCTGTGACACGGCGGGCCCGAGCTCCTGGGACACCCGACAGGTGTTTTTC. Its protein product is CACDTAGPSSWDTRQVFF.

The sample holds many counts of this clone. The likely explanation is a read error, given a far larger clone one base away. The chain joins TRDV2 to TRDJ1; TRDD3 matches at 7 bases. Trimming removed 3 bases from V and 1 base from J; junction bases left unmatched: 22. Per germline, CDR1 GEAIGNYY and CDR2 EKD. The CDR3 sequence is 20 residues long. CDR3 nucleotides: TGTGCCTGTGACGCGTCGGGCCTGGGGGCAAAGGATACCTTCACCGATAAACTCATCTTT. Translating it yields CACDASGLGAKDTFTDKLIF.

This clone was seen a few times. TCRdb has a much larger clone's protein, which differs at residue 10 from the translation of this DNA, likely because of a read error; what is shown is the protein translated from the DNA. This sequence joins TRDV2 and TRDJ1, with D perhaps TRDD3 (5 bases). V was clipped by 3 bases and J by 0 bases, with 22 bases between them. The CDR3 is 18 amino acids. Per the germline V gene, CDR1 is GEAIGNYY and CDR2 is EKD. CDR3 nucleotides: TGTGCCTGTGACGGACTAGAGGGGGGGGGTGACTACACCGATAAACTCATCTTT. Its translation: CACDGLEGGGDYTDKLIF.

By share, this clone ranks as medium-sized. A far larger clone is off by one base, so a read error is likely. This sample also contains other DNA sequences that code for the same CDR3. The genes are TRDV1 and TRDJ1, with D possibly TRDD3 on 6 matching bases. This CDR3 has 20 residues. The germline CDR1 and CDR2 sequences are TSWWSYY and QGS. Here the CDR3 reads CALGDQSYSLRWKYTDKLIF. The CDR3 DNA follows: TGTGCCCTTGGGGATCAAAGTTATTCCTTACGATGGAAATACACCGATAAACTCATCTTT.

Notes on this clone: The TCRdb protein comes from a much larger clone and disagrees with this DNA's translation at residue 17, likely due to a read error; the protein given here is derived from the DNA. J is TRDJ1 and V is TRDV1; 10 bases agree with TRDD3. Germline loops: CDR1 TSWWSYY, CDR2 QGS. Losses at the gene ends were 5 bases for V and 6 bases for J; bases not matched to a gene: 27. The CDR3 sequence is 21 residues long. The CDR3 DNA follows: TGTGCTCTTGGGAACACACAGGGGGCTGGGGGATATAAAACGTGGACCAATAAACTCATCTTT. Its translation is CALGNTQGAGGYKTWTNKLIF.

This clone has more than one count but fewer than ten. Only one base separates this from a far larger clonotype, so it likely reflects a read error. Other DNA sequences in this specimen translate into the identical CDR3. This sequence joins TRDV2 and TRDJ1, with 10 positions matching TRDD3. This CDR3 comprises 20 residues. The V gene's germline CDR1 is GEAIGNYY and CDR2 EKD. V was clipped by 1 base and J by 5 bases; unmatched bases: 21. CDR3 bases: TGTGCCTGTGACACGATTCCTACCCCGGTACTGGGGGATCAGACTGATAAACTCATCTTT. Amino acid sequence: CACDTIPTPVLGDQTDKLIF.

This clone was counted a few times. The TCRdb record carries a much larger clone's protein, which differs from this DNA's translation at residue 13; a read error is the likely cause, and the protein listed here is the DNA translation. V and J are TRDV2 and TRDJ1, with a weak D call TRDD3 (8 bases). Germline values: CDR1 GEAIGNYY, CDR2 EKD. V dropped 1 base and J dropped 2 bases, with 28 bases sitting between them. CDR3 length equals 20 residues. The CDR3 loop reads CACDTIPTPVLGGQTDKLIF. CDR3 bases: TGTGCCTGTGACACGATTCCTACCCCGGTACTGGGGGGTCAGACCGATAAACTCATCTTT.

About this clone itself: TCRdb attributes to this sequence the protein of a much larger clone, which differs from the DNA translation at residue 19; a read error is likely, and the protein displayed is translated from the DNA. The chain couples TRDV1 to TRDJ1; 13 bases align to TRDD3. The CDR3 length is 27 residues. The V gene's germline CDR1 is TSWWSYY and CDR2 QGS. The trim removed 2 bases at V and 0 bases at J, leaving 33 bases unmatched. The CDR3 is CALGERFSFLVKYWGIRERRDTDKLIF. The DNA of the CDR3 is TGTGCTCTTGGGGAAAGATTTTCCTTCCTTGTGAAATACTGGGGGATACGCGAACGCCGGGACACCGATAAACTCATCTTT.

This clone was seen only a few times. A far more abundant clone sits one base away, making this likely a read error. Other DNA sequences of this sample code for an identical CDR3. The chain carries TRDV2 and TRDJ1; 7 bases agree with TRDD3. The germline gives CDR1 GEAIGNYY, CDR2 EKD. This CDR3 is 18 amino acids long. CDR3 loop: CACDTVGGLGKYTDKLIF. As DNA, the CDR3 is TGTGCCTGTGACACCGTCGGGGGATTGGGAAAGTACACCGATAAACTCATCTTC.

This clone occurred a few times. The mismatch at residues 8 and 10 between this DNA's translation and the TCRdb protein of a much larger clone likely reflects a read error; the protein shown is translated from the DNA. V usage is TRDV2 and J usage is TRDJ1; no clear D gene. V gave up 0 bases and J gave up 0 bases, with 19 bases separating them. CDR1 is GEAIGNYY, CDR2 EKD, per germline. The CDR3 covers 18 residues. CDR3 in DNA: TGTGCCTGTGACACCGTCGGGAGATTGAGAAAGTACACCGATAAACTCATCTTT. Amino acid sequence: CACDTVGRLRKYTDKLIF.

This clone came up a few times. The protein TCRdb gives is from a much larger clone and does not agree with this DNA's translation at residue 7, likely a read error; the protein shown here comes from the DNA. The rearrangement uses TRDV2 and TRDJ1; D may be TRDD3 (6 bases). V gave up 3 bases and J gave up 0 bases, with 22 bases separating them. This CDR3 is built from 18 residues. The germline CDR1 and CDR2 sequences are GEAIGNYY and EKD. CDR3 sequence reads: CACDGLGGGSDYTDKLIF. CDR3 nucleotides: TGTGCCTGTGACGGACTAGGGGGGGGGAGTGACTACACCGATAAACTCATCTTT.

To note about this clone: A read error likely explains why the TCRdb protein, taken from a much larger clone, differs from this DNA's translation at residue 21; the protein shown is translated from the DNA. The chain carries TRAV29/DV5 and TRDJ1; 9 bases fit TRDD3. This CDR3 spans 22 amino acids. Germline V gene lookup returns CDR1 NSMFDY and CDR2 ISSIKDK. The CDR3: CAASRENPCRGYVDYCTDKLTF. The DNA of the CDR3 is TGTGCAGCAAGCCGGGAGAACCCCTGTAGGGGATACGTGGATTATTGTACCGATAAACTCACCTTT.

Points on this clone: A single base is all that separates this from a far larger clone, so a read error is likely. The V gene remains uncalled, whereas the J gene is TRDJ1; the table's D call, TRDD3, has no DNA check behind it. CDR3 length equals 31 residues. CDR3 coding DNA: TGTGCTCTTGGGGGACTATCCCAGGCTGCCCTAGGACACCCACCGGCCTTCCTAAAATACTGGGGGGTGCCGTACACCGATAAACTCATCTTT. Translation gives CALGGLSQAALGHPPAFLKYWGVPYTDKLIF.

This clone was counted ten times or more. A far larger clone is just one base off, so this is likely a read error. Other DNA sequences in this sample translate to the same CDR3. The chain is built from TRDV1 and TRDJ1; D is possibly TRDD1 or TRDD2 (5 bases each). Between the trimmed V and J ends, which lost 3 bases and 0 bases, there was a span of 26 bases. The CDR3 contains 20 residues. Germline CDR1 is TSWWSYY and CDR2 is QGS. The CDR3 DNA is TGTGCTCTTGGGGATCAAAGTTATTCCTTACGGTGGAAATACACCGATAAACTCATCTTT. This gives the protein CALGDQSYSLRWKYTDKLIF.

This clone was picked up many times. One end of the junction is discordant with germline, which a read error may explain. The chain recombines TRAV38-2/DV8 with TRDJ2, with D uncertain. The CDR3 is 12 residues long. The germline CDR1 and CDR2 sequences are TSESDYY and QEAYKQQN. In nucleotides, the CDR3 is TGTGCTTTCACAACAGGAAACACACCTCTTATCTTT. It encodes CAFTTGNTPLIF.

On this clone: This is likely an artifact of a read error, given a far larger clone one base away. Other DNA sequences in this sample translate to the same CDR3. The V call is TRDV1, the J call TRDJ1, with 10 nucleotides matching TRDD3. Per the germline V gene, CDR1 is TSWWSYY and CDR2 is QGS. This CDR3 comprises 21 residues. The junction had 24 bases not matched to a gene; V was cut back by 6 bases and J by 2 bases. The CDR3 loop is CALGNTQGAGGYKTWTDKLIF. CDR3 bases: TGTGCTCTTGGAAACACACAGGGGGCTGGGGGATATAAAACGTGGACCGATAAACTCATCTTT.

This clone has just a few counts. This is likely an artifact of a read error, given a far larger clone one base away. The genes are TRDV1 and TRDJ1, with 10 bases fitting TRDD3. Germline assignment: CDR1 TSWWSYY and CDR2 QGS. The CDR3 covers 28 residues. The CDR3 region is CALGELHPSLPPYWGIPQALFYTDTLIF. CDR3 DNA sequence: TGTGCTCTTGGGGAACTGCACCCATCCCTTCCCCCTTACTGGGGGATCCCCCAGGCGTTGTTCTACACCGATACACTCATCTTT.

This clone was counted between two and nine times. This likely traces to a read error, being one base from a far larger clone. Different DNA sequences within this sample yield the same CDR3. The chain is built from TRDV2 and TRDJ3, with 12 nucleotides matching TRDD3. Per the germline V gene, CDR1 is GEAIGNYY and CDR2 is EKD. V shed 2 bases, J shed 2 bases, and the junction held 12 bases outside the gene matches. This CDR3 has 21 residues. The CDR3 nucleotides are TGTGCCTGTGACAAAGGCTGGGGGATACGCGAGTCCACCTGGGACACCCGACAGATGTTTTTC. Its protein product is CACDKGWGIRESTWDTRQMFF.

The table lists this clone with a few counts. The protein held in TCRdb is that of a much larger clone and does not match this DNA's translation at residues 4 and 7, likely because of a read error; the protein shown is translated from the DNA. The chain combines TRDV2 with TRDJ2; no clear D gene. CDR3 length equals 18 residues. Germline assignment: CDR1 GEAIGNYY and CDR2 EKD. Trimming shortened V by 5 bases and J by 4 bases, and 25 bases separated the two germline ends. In DNA, the CDR3 is TGTGCCTGTGGCGCGGTGGAGGACCAAGGGCCGGAGACAGCACAACTCTTCTTT. The encoded protein is CACGAVEDQGPETAQLFF.

This clone was seen at least ten times. TCRdb has a much larger clone's protein, which differs at residue 11 from the translation of this DNA, likely because of a read error; what is shown is the protein translated from the DNA. The V call is TRDV2, the J call TRDJ1, with D possibly being TRDD2 (7 bases). V lost 1 base, J lost 0 bases, and 20 bases lay in between. The CDR3 is 18 residues long. Germline CDR1 reads GEAIGNYY; CDR2 reads EKD. CDR3 amino acids: CACDTPFLGGTDTDKLIF. The DNA of the CDR3 is TGTGCCTGTGACACTCCCTTCCTTGGGGGGACTGACACCGATAAACTCATCTTT.

This clone was counted between two and nine times. The TCRdb protein, from a much larger clone, departs from this DNA's translation at residue 14, likely by read error; the protein shown derives from the DNA. The chain is built from TRDV2 and TRDJ1; possibly TRDD2 or TRDD3 for D (7 bases each). The germline V gene has CDR1 GEAIGNYY and CDR2 EKD. CDR3 length: 18 amino acids. DNA for the CDR3: TGTGCCTGTGACACTCCCTTCCTTGGGGGGATTGACACCGAAAAACTCATCTTT. Translated, it gives CACDTPFLGGIDTEKLIF.

This clone appeared a few times. With a far larger clone one base away, a read error is the likely cause. The sample holds other DNA sequences that translate to the same CDR3. The chain couples TRDV2 to TRDJ2; 7 bases are shared with TRDD3. Germline CDR1 GEAIGNYY, CDR2 EKD. The length of the CDR3 is 18 residues. The CDR3 coding sequence is TGTGCCTGTGACGCGGTGGGGGACCAAGGGCCGGAGACAGCACAACTCTTCTTC. Translating gives CACDAVGDQGPETAQLFF.

This clone appeared many times. Since a far larger clone is one base different, this is likely a read error. This chain joins TRDV2 and TRDJ1; 7 nucleotides align to TRDD3. Germline V lookup: CDR1 GEAIGNYY, CDR2 EKD. The CDR3 runs 15 residues. The V and J ends lost 3 bases and 3 bases, in that order; junction bases with no gene match: 9. The CDR3 DNA is TGTGCCTGTGACGAACTTACTGGGGACGCCGATAAACTCATCTTT. This gives the protein CACDELTGDADKLIF.